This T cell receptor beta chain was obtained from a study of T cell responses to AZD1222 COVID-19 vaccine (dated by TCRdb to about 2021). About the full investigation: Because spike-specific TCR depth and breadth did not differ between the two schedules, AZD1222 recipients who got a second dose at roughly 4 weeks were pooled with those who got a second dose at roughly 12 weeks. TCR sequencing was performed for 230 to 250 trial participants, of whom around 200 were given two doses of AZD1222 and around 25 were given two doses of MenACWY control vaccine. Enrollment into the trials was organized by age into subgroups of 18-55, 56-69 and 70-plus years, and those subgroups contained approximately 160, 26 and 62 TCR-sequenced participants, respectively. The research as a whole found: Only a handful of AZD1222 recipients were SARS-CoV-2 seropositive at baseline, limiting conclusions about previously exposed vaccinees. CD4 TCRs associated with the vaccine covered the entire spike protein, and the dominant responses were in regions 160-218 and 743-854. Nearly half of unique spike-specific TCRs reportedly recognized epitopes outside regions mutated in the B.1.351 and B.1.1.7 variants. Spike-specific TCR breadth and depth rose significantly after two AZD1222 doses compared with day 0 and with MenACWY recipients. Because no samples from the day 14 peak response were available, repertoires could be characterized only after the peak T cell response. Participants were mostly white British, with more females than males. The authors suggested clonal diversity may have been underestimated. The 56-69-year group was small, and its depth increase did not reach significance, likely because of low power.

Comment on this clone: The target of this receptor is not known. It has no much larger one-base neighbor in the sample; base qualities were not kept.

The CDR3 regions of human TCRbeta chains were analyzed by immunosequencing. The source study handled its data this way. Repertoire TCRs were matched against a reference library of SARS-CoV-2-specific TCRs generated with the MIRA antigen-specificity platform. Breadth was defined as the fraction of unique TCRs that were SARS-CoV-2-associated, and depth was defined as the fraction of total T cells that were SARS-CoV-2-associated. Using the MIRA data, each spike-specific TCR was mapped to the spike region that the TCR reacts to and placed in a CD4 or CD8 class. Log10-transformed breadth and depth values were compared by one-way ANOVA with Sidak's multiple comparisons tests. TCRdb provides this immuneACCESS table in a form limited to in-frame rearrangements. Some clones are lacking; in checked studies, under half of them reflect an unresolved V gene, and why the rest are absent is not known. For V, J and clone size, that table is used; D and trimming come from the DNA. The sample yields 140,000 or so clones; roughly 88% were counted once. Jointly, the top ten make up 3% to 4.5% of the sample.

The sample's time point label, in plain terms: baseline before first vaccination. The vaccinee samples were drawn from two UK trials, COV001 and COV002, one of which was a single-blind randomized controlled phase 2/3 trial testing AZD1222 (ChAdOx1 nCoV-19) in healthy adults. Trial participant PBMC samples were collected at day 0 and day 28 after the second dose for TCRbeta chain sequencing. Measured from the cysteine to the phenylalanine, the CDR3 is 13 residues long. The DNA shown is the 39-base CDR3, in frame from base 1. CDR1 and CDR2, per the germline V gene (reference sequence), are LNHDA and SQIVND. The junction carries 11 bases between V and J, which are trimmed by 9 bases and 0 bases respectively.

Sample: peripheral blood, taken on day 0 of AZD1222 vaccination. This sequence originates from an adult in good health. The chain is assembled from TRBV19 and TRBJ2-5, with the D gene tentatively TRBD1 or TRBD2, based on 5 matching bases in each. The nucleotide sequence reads TGTGCCAGCCGGGACGGTAACCAAGAGACCCAGTACTTC. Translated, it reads CASRDGNQETQYF.